This is a list of T cell receptor beta chains from one sample in a study of blood T cell repertoires in COVID-19. Profiled with immunoSEQ multiplex PCR; TCRdb holds only in-frame clones, not every one. In the table there are roughly 220,000 clones, 85% to 90% of which are singletons. Sequencing input: PBMCs or T cells enriched from blood (not recorded which). Receptors originate from a woman between 45 and 65 years old with acute COVID-19. Both conserved end residues are part of each CDR3.

>TRBV7-8|TRBJ1-2
CASSLALRGSNGYTF
>TRBV28|TRBJ2-7
CASSLKVGETGTYEQYF
>TRBV15|TRBJ2-1
CATSRDPAGVVGAQFF
>TRBV18|TRBJ1-2
CASSPDSVYGYTF
>TRBV5-1|TRBJ1-4
CASSLGQGPSGGEKLFF
>TRBV28|TRBJ2-1
CASTPGLAGANEQFF
>TRBV5-4|TRBJ2-7
CASSSGLAGGENYEQYF
>TRBV30|TRBJ2-1
CAWSVRPLSDEQFF
>TRBV4-1|TRBJ2-1
CASSPGVSGRFYEQFF
>TRBV7-8|TRBJ1-5
CASSFTRQVGQHF
>TRBV4-2|TRBJ1-1
CASSHGQAEAFF